Listed here are 23 T cell receptor beta chains from one sample, sequenced in a study of resident and recirculating memory T cells in vitiligo. The repertoire was sequenced with immunoSEQ multiplex PCR; TCRdb's copy has only in-frame clones and lacks some. This sample yields tens of thousands of clones, of which 92% are seen a single time; about 4.8% belongs to the top ten. Sequenced input: blood. These receptors were collected from a male donor with vitiligo.

This chain joins TRBV6-1 and TRBJ2-3; 10 nucleotides line up with TRBD2. Germline-derived CDR1 and CDR2 are MNHNS and SASEGT. This CDR3 has 15 residues. Trimming removed 8 bases from V and 3 bases from J; junction bases left unmatched: 8. CDR3 region: CASHSGRAGTDTQYF. DNA of the CDR3: TGTGCCAGCCACAGCGGGAGGGCCGGGACAGATACGCAGTATTTT.

The chain links TRBV5-1 to TRBJ2-5; possible D gene TRBD1, 6 bases. The CDR3 totals 15 residues. Between the trimmed V and J ends, which lost 4 bases and 4 bases, there was a span of 17 bases. Per the germline V gene, CDR1 is SGHRS and CDR2 is YFSETQ. CDR3 amino acids: CASSTDGTPIETQYF. CDR3 DNA sequence: TGCGCCAGCAGCACAGACGGGACACCCATAGAGACCCAGTACTTC.

The chain uses TRBV18 and TRBJ2-1; 9 bases line up with TRBD2. V dropped 0 bases and J dropped 3; count of bases not matched to a gene: 3. Per the germline V gene, CDR1 is KGHSH and CDR2 is LQKENI. The CDR3 totals 16 residues. CDR3 nucleotide sequence: TGTGCCAGCTCACCACCGGCTAGCGGGGTCTACAATGAGCAGTTCTTC. Translation: CASSPPASGVYNEQFF.

Concerning this clone itself: Other DNA sequences in the sample encode the same CDR3. The CDR3 loop is CASSVGQGAGEQYF. DNA of the CDR3: TGTGCCAGCAGCGTAGGACAGGGGGCAGGCGAGCAGTACTTC. This chain connects TRBV9 to TRBJ2-7; 10 bases line up with TRBD1. V lost 0 bases to trimming and J lost 6 bases; unmatched junction nucleotides: 3. Germline loops: CDR1 SGDLS, CDR2 YYNGEE. This CDR3 region has 14 residues.

J is TRBJ2-5 and V is TRBV5-1; 10 positions match TRBD2. The germline gives CDR1 SGHRS, CDR2 YFSETQ. This CDR3 has 14 residues. Trimming removed 0 bases from V and 7 bases from J; junction bases left unmatched: 3. CDR3 sequence (DNA): TGCGCCAGCAGCTTGGGGACTAGCGGAGGGACCCAGTACTTC. Its translation is CASSLGTSGGTQYF.

The genes are TRBV5-1 and TRBJ2-1; D gene unclear. The CDR3 loop spans 14 amino acids. The germline V gene encodes CDR1 SGHRS and CDR2 YFSETQ. V was pared by 1 base and J by 8 bases, with 13 bases between. The CDR3 DNA follows: TGCGCCAGCAGCTTGAGGCGGCCTCGGGATGAGCAGTTCTTC. It translates to CASSLRRPRDEQFF.

This clone was recorded a few times. This chain's CDR3 is CASSYARTDTEAFF. DNA of the CDR3: TGTGCCAGCAGTTACGCCAGGACAGACACTGAAGCTTTCTTT. The chain links TRBV6-5 to TRBJ1-1, with D maybe TRBD1 (6 bases). CDR3 size: 14 residues. V lost 2 bases and J lost 3, with 10 bases in between. From germline, CDR1 is MNHEY and CDR2 SVGAGI.

The chain recombines TRBV30 with TRBJ1-5; D call uncertain. The germline V and J ends were trimmed by 3 bases and 4 bases, with 10 bases remaining between them. Germline V gene sequence: CDR1 GTSNPN, CDR2 SVGIG (reference sequence). The CDR3 covers 13 residues. CDR3 sequence (DNA): TGTGCCTGGAGCCCACCGGGAAATCAGCCCCAGCATTTT. Its protein is CAWSPPGNQPQHF.

V and J are TRBV5-1 and TRBJ2-7; D possibly corresponds to TRBD1 (6 bases). The CDR3 spans 15 residues. Trimming left V 4 bases short and J 9 bases short, with 23 bases between. Germline V gives CDR1 SGHRS, CDR2 YFSETQ. Here the CDR3 DNA reads TGCGCCAGCAGCCTGTCTGGACAGCCACCTACGAGGCAGTACTTC. It translates to CASSLSGQPPTRQYF.

The chain links TRBV7-3 to TRBJ2-4; D gene unclear. V lost 4 bases to trimming and J lost 3 bases, with 25 bases between them. Germline V lookup: CDR1 SGHTA, CDR2 FQGTGA. The CDR3 consists of 19 residues. The CDR3 nucleotides read TGTGCCAGCAGCTCGGATGGCCATGCAGGTCCGCCAGGCAAAAACATTCAGTACTTC. Translating it yields CASSSDGHAGPPGKNIQYF.

The genes are TRBV7-9 and TRBJ2-1, with D tentatively TRBD2 (5 bases). The CDR3 is made up of 16 amino acids. V lost 5 bases and J 3 bases, leaving 17 bases between the germline ends. Germline V lookup: CDR1 SEHNR, CDR2 FQNEAQ (reference sequence). This CDR3 reads CASSPQEGAFYNEQFF. As DNA, the CDR3 is TGTGCCAGCAGCCCGCAAGAGGGTGCCTTCTACAATGAGCAGTTCTTC.

The chain has TRBV5-1 and TRBJ2-1, with D perhaps matching TRBD1 (7 bases). Trimming left V 0 bases short and J 4 bases short, with 14 bases between. This CDR3 region has 16 residues. Germline values: CDR1 SGHRS, CDR2 YFSETQ. CDR3 coding DNA: TGCGCCAGCAGCTTGGCTTTCAGGGGGAGGTACAATGAGCAGTTCTTC. This translates into CASSLAFRGRYNEQFF.

The rearrangement joins TRBV5-1 to TRBJ2-2; D is possibly TRBD1 (5 bases). There are 13 residues in the CDR3. V shed 7 bases and J shed 3 bases, with 10 bases lying between them. In germline, CDR1 is SGHRS, CDR2 YFSETQ. CDR3 nucleotide sequence: TGCGCCAGCTTAAGGGGTGACACCGGGGAGCTGTTTTTT. As protein: CASLRGDTGELFF.

The chain joins TRBV7-3 to TRBJ2-3; TRBD2 aligns across 11 bases. J gave up 4 bases and V 5 bases, and 14 bases lay outside the gene matches. CDR1 is SGHTA, CDR2 FQGTGA, per germline. This CDR3 has 18 residues. The CDR3 sequence is CASSQTSGRGGAADTQYF. CDR3 nucleotide sequence: TGTGCCAGCAGCCAAACTAGCGGGAGAGGGGGGGCTGCAGATACGCAGTATTTT.

The chain has TRBV7-9 and TRBJ2-1; D is perhaps TRBD1 (6 bases). Trimming stripped 10 bases from V and 0 bases from J, with 13 bases between. The CDR3 length is 14 residues. CDR1 is SEHNR and CDR2 is FQNEAQ in the germline V gene (reference sequence). CDR3 nucleotide sequence: TGTGCCACATTTACAGGGAGCTCCTACAATGAGCAGTTCTTC. Protein: CATFTGSSYNEQFF.

The chain is built from TRBV11-2 and TRBJ2-1; 9 positions agree with TRBD1. Trimming removed 4 bases from V and 6 bases from J; junction bases left unmatched: 10. CDR1 is SGHAT, CDR2 FQNNGV, per germline. This CDR3 is built from 16 residues. The DNA for the CDR3 is TGTGCCAGCAGCTCTAGGACAGGGGAGACTCCCAATGAGCAGTTCTTC. Residues: CASSSRTGETPNEQFF.

This chain joins TRBV19 and TRBJ1-5, with D maybe TRBD1 (6 bases). Per the germline V gene, CDR1 is LNHDA and CDR2 is SQIVND (reference sequence). This CDR3 contains 17 residues. Between the trimmed V and J ends, which lost 8 bases and 6 bases, there was a span of 26 bases. In nucleotides, the CDR3 is TGTGCCAGTGCCTCGTGGACGGGGGGGGGCGGAGGTCAGCCCCAGCATTTT. Translating gives CASASWTGGGGGQPQHF.

The chain joins TRBV30 to TRBJ2-2; the match to TRBD2 covers 12 bases. CDR1 is GTSNPN and CDR2 is SVGIG in the germline V gene (reference sequence). After removal of 3 bases from V and 0 bases from J, the junction contained 11 bases not matched to a gene. The CDR3 has 19 residues. CDR3 in amino acids: CAWSARRLAGGPNTGELFF. CDR3 DNA: TGTGCCTGGAGCGCCCGGAGGCTAGCGGGAGGGCCGAACACCGGGGAGCTGTTTTTT.

The DNA for the CDR3 is TGTGCCAGCAGCGTTTCACTAGCGGGGGGTAATGAGCAGTTCTTC. As protein: CASSVSLAGGNEQFF. The rearrangement links TRBV9 to TRBJ2-1; 12 nucleotides align to TRBD2. CDR1 SGDLS and CDR2 YYNGEE come from the germline V gene. The J segment lost 7 bases and the V segment lost 2 bases, leaving 4 bases of the junction unmatched. CDR3 length: 15 residues.

The chain recombines TRBV30 with TRBJ1-5; 9 bases line up with TRBD1. Germline-derived CDR1 and CDR2 are GTSNPN and SVGIG (reference sequence). After removal of 0 bases from V and 5 bases from J, the junction contained 14 bases not matched to a gene. The CDR3 sequence is 18 residues long. Here the CDR3 reads CAWSVRAGQGAFDQPQHF. CDR3 nucleotides: TGTGCCTGGAGTGTACGTGCGGGACAGGGCGCTTTTGATCAGCCCCAGCATTTT. The variable domain in full, with the rest retrieved from reference TRBV30 and TRBJ1-5, is SQTIHQWPATLVQPVGSPLSLECTVEGTSNPNLYWYRQAAGRGLQLLFYSVGIGQISSEVPQNLSASRPQDRQFILSSKKLLLSDSGFYLCAWSVRAGQGAFDQPQHFGDGTRLSIL.

The CDR3 here is CASSDGREYEQYF. CDR3 DNA sequence: TGTGCCAGCAGCGATGGCAGGGAATACGAGCAGTACTTC. The chain has TRBV4-2 and TRBJ2-7, with D perhaps TRBD1 (5 bases). Germline V CDR1 and CDR2: LGHNA, YNFKEQ. V was clipped by 5 bases and J by 4 bases, with 12 bases between them. The CDR3 is made up of 13 amino acids.

The rearrangement uses TRBV21-1 and TRBJ1-2; TRBD1 is taken as the D call from the table, unchecked against the DNA. TRBV21-1 is a known pseudogene. This CDR3 has 14 residues. The CDR3 coding sequence is TGTGCCAGCAGCAAATCCCCAGGGAACTATGGCTACACCTTC. It specifies CASSKSPGNYGYTF.

V gene TRBV10-3 combines with J gene TRBJ2-3, with 7 bases fitting TRBD2. This CDR3 is 17 amino acids long. Germline loops: CDR1 ENHRY, CDR2 SYGVKD. The ends lost 6 bases at V and 3 bases at J; junction bases unmatched: 15. This chain's CDR3 is CAISPIGWEGPTDTQYF. In DNA, the CDR3 is TGTGCCATCAGCCCGATTGGGTGGGAGGGCCCTACAGATACGCAGTATTTT.